This T cell receptor (beta chain) appears in the sequencing data of a study of T cell responses to AZD1222 COVID-19 vaccine. Method: immunoSEQ multiplex PCR; TCRdb's copy keeps in-frame clones and lacks some. The table shows 150,000 to 200,000 clones, with just under 95% occurring only once. This TCR derives from an adult in good health. Specimen: peripheral blood, collected on day 0 of AZD1222 vaccination.

CDR3 sequence (DNA): TGTGCCAGCAGCCCGGGACAGGGAATGAACACTGAAGCTTTCTTT. Translated: CASSPGQGMNTEAFF. The V and J genes are TRBV11-3 and TRBJ1-1; 9 bases agree with TRBD1. The CDR3 runs to 15 residues. After removal of 5 bases from V and 0 bases from J, the junction contained 4 bases not matched to a gene. CDR1 and CDR2 (germline): SGHNT, YENEEA.